This entry lists 32 T cell receptor beta chains sequenced from one sample in a study of T cell changes during pregnancy in multiple sclerosis. TCRdb's copy holds only in-frame clones and misses some; the assay was immunoSEQ multiplex PCR. The data hold around 100,000 clones, with about nine tenths observed a single time. Here the sequenced sample was peripheral blood, taken in the second trimester of pregnancy. The receptors were sampled from a female donor in good health, enrolled as a control in a pregnancy study.

This clone was seen a single time. The genes are TRBV7-2 and TRBJ1-3, with D perhaps matching TRBD1 (5 bases). This CDR3 has 16 amino acids. CDR1 is SGHTA, CDR2 FQGNSA, per germline. Trimming left V 4 bases short and J 0 bases short, with 13 bases between. The CDR3 nucleotides are TGTGCCAGCAGCTCCCCGACAGATAGCTCTGGAAACACCATATATTTT. Protein: CASSSPTDSSGNTIYF.

The chain joins TRBV9 to TRBJ1-4; TRBD1 is a possible D gene (5 bases). This CDR3 is built from 12 residues. V dropped 4 bases and J dropped 8 bases, with 9 bases sitting between them. Germline values: CDR1 SGDLS, CDR2 YYNGEE. The DNA for the CDR3 is TGTGCCAGCAGCCCCCAGGGCGAAAAACTGTTTTTT. Its protein is CASSPQGEKLFF.

This clone was recorded once. The chain joins TRBV30 to TRBJ2-4, with D unresolved. Trimming stripped 4 bases from V and 8 bases from J, with 9 bases between. The CDR3 spans 11 residues. Germline V gene lookup returns CDR1 GTSNPN and CDR2 SVGIG (reference sequence). CDR3 sequence reads: CAWNLRDIQYF. The CDR3 bases are TGTGCCTGGAACCTCCGAGACATTCAGTACTTC.

The genes are TRBV5-6 and TRBJ1-1, with D perhaps TRBD1 (6 bases). The germline V and J ends were trimmed by 2 bases and 4 bases, with 12 bases remaining between them. Germline CDR1 SGHDT, CDR2 YYEEEE. The CDR3 runs to 14 residues. For the CDR3, the DNA is TGTGCCAGCAGCTTATGGGGCAGGGGCACTGAAGCTTTCTTT. Protein product: CASSLWGRGTEAFF. Supplemented by reference TRBV5-6 and TRBJ1-1, the full variable domain reads DAGVTQSPTHLIKTRGQQVTLRCSPKSGHDTVSWYQQALGQGPQFIFQYYEEEERQRGNFPDRFSGHQFPNYSSELNVNALLLGDSALYLCASSLWGRGTEAFFGQGTRLTVV.

The chain employs TRBV7-9 and TRBJ1-4; 7 bases match TRBD1. J was trimmed by 6 bases and V by 5 bases; bases with no gene match: 12. The CDR3 is 16 amino acids. The V gene's germline CDR1 is SEHNR and CDR2 FQNEAQ (reference sequence). In DNA form, the CDR3 reads TGTGCCAGCAGCCAAGGGGTACGACAGGGTGATGAAAAACTGTTTTTT. Translation gives CASSQGVRQGDEKLFF.

The chain carries TRBV2 and TRBJ2-2; D perhaps matches TRBD1 (6 bases). CDR3 size: 16 residues. In germline, CDR1 is SNHLY, CDR2 FYNNEI. V gave up 2 bases and J gave up 6 bases, with 16 bases separating them. CDR3 sequence: CASSERQVRVAGELFF. The DNA of the CDR3 is TGTGCCAGCAGTGAACGACAGGTCAGGGTAGCCGGGGAGCTGTTTTTT. Together with reference TRBV2 and TRBJ2-2, the CDR3 gives the full variable domain: EPEVTQTPSHQVTQMGQEVILRCVPISNHLYFYWYRQILGQKVEFLVSFYNNEISEKSEIFDDQFSVERPDGSNFTLKIRSTKLEDSAMYFCASSERQVRVAGELFFGEGSRLTVL.

The genes are TRBV6-5 and TRBJ1-1; 7 positions match TRBD1. V shed 3 bases, J shed 5 bases, and the junction held 9 bases outside the gene matches. Germline CDR1 MNHEY, CDR2 SVGAGI. This CDR3 spans 15 amino acids. The CDR3 nucleotides are TGTGCCAGCAGTTATCGTCCGACAGGGAAAACTGAAGCTTTCTTT. Protein: CASSYRPTGKTEAFF.

This clone was seen a handful of times. V is TRBV7-9 and J is TRBJ1-1; D uncertain. The V and J ends lost 5 bases and 4 bases respectively, with 17 bases between them. This CDR3 is built from 15 residues. In germline, CDR1 is SEHNR, CDR2 FQNEAQ (reference sequence). CDR3 nucleotides: TGTGCCAGCAGCGTGTCGGGAGGCTGGAGCACTGAAGCTTTCTTT. Translating gives CASSVSGGWSTEAFF.

CDR3 region: CAISEQDTGYGYTF. For the CDR3, the DNA is TGTGCCATCAGTGAGCAGGACACCGGATATGGCTACACCTTC. The chain joins TRBV10-3 to TRBJ1-2; possibly TRBD1 for D (5 bases). From germline, CDR1 is ENHRY and CDR2 SYGVKD. This CDR3 contains 14 residues. Trimming removed 2 bases at V and 5 bases at J, with 12 bases between.

The V call is TRBV5-6, the J call TRBJ1-1; no definite D call. Germline V gene sequence: CDR1 SGHDT, CDR2 YYEEEE. This CDR3 is built from 13 residues. V was trimmed by 2 bases and J by 0 bases, leaving 5 bases between them. The chain's CDR3 is CASSLIMNTEAFF. The DNA for the CDR3 is TGTGCCAGCAGCTTAATTATGAACACTGAAGCTTTCTTT.

The chain links TRBV5-4 to TRBJ2-7; a possible D gene is TRBD2 (5 bases). Trimming removed 5 bases at V and 3 bases at J, with 15 bases between. Germline CDR1 SGHNT, CDR2 YYREEE (reference sequence). The CDR3 is 14 residues long. DNA of the CDR3: TGTGCCAGCAGACGCGCCGGGATTGTCTACGAGCAGTACTTC. Translating gives CASRRAGIVYEQYF. Together with reference TRBV5-4 and TRBJ2-7, the CDR3 gives the full variable domain: ETGVTQSPTHLIKTRGQQVTLRCSSQSGHNTVSWYQQALGQGPQFIFQYYREEENGRGNFPPRFSGLQFPNYSSELNVNALELDDSALYLCASRRAGIVYEQYFGPGTRLTVT.

The J gene is TRBJ1-1, the V gene TRBV7-2; D call uncertain. V lost 1 base and J lost 1, with 7 bases in between. CDR3 length: 14 amino acids. In germline, CDR1 is SGHTA, CDR2 FQGNSA. This CDR3 reads CASSLVAQNTEAFF. The CDR3 nucleotides are TGTGCCAGCAGCTTAGTAGCACAGAACACTGAAGCTTTCTTT. Supplemented by reference TRBV7-2 and TRBJ1-1, the full variable domain reads GAGVSQSPSNKVTEKGKDVELRCDPISGHTALYWYRQSLGQGLEFLIYFQGNSAPDKSGLPSDRFSAERTGGSVSTLTIQRTQQEDSAVYLCASSLVAQNTEAFFGQGTRLTVV.

This CDR3 reads CASSPTLIYEQYF. CDR3 sequence (DNA): TGTGCCAGCAGTCCTACCCTGATCTACGAGCAGTACTTC. This sequence joins TRBV7-9 and TRBJ2-7; D gene unclear. This CDR3 is 13 amino acids long. CDR1 is SEHNR and CDR2 is FQNEAQ in the germline V gene (reference sequence). V lost 6 bases, J lost 3 bases, and 12 bases lay in between.

The rearrangement uses TRBV5-1 and TRBJ2-3, with 8 bases that match TRBD2. The CDR3 is 15 residues long. The J segment lost 6 bases and the V segment lost 6 bases, leaving 12 bases of the junction unmatched. CDR1 SGHRS and CDR2 YFSETQ come from the germline V gene. CDR3 amino acids: CASNSGGLRSDTQYF. The DNA for the CDR3 is TGCGCCAGCAACTCGGGAGGGCTTAGATCTGATACGCAGTATTTT.

The chain has TRBV2 and TRBJ1-4; possibly TRBD1 for D (5 bases). CDR1 and CDR2 (germline): SNHLY, FYNNEI. Trimming removed 7 bases from V and 4 bases from J, with 16 bases in between. The CDR3 is made up of 15 amino acids. CDR3 region: CASTAMWGGNEKLFF. The CDR3 nucleotides read TGTGCCAGCACTGCGATGTGGGGGGGTAATGAAAAACTGTTTTTT.

This sequence joins TRBV7-9 and TRBJ1-1, with unresolved D. CDR1 is SEHNR and CDR2 is FQNEAQ in the germline V gene (reference sequence). The CDR3 covers 14 residues. The germline V and J ends were trimmed by 6 bases and 1 base, with 12 bases remaining between them. In nucleotides, the CDR3 is TGTGCCAGCAGTATACCAGGCTGGAACACTGAAGCTTTCTTT. Residues: CASSIPGWNTEAFF. Drawing the rest from reference TRBV7-9 and TRBJ1-1, the complete variable domain is DTGVSQNPRHKITKRGQNVTFRCDPISEHNRLYWYRQTLGQGPEFLTYFQNEAQLEKSRLLSDRFSAERPKGSFSTLEIQRTEQGDSAMYLCASSIPGWNTEAFFGQGTRLTVV.

The chain couples TRBV27 to TRBJ2-7, with D possibly TRBD2 on 5 matching bases. From germline, CDR1 is MNHEY and CDR2 SMNVEV (reference sequence). Between the trimmed V and J ends, which lost 7 bases and 1 base, there was a span of 8 bases. This CDR3 region has 12 residues. The DNA of the CDR3 is TGTGCCAGCATGGCGGGTTCCTACGAGCAGTACTTC. Its translation is CASMAGSYEQYF.

The chain combines TRBV13 with TRBJ2-3; TRBD2 is a possible D gene (6 bases). V shed 4 bases and J shed 0 bases, with 17 bases lying between them. Germline-derived CDR1 and CDR2 are PRHDT and FYEKMQ (reference sequence). The CDR3 extends over 17 amino acids. The CDR3 nucleotides read TGTGCCAGCAGCTACATTAGGGGAGGTACTAGCACAGATACGCAGTATTTT. The encoded protein is CASSYIRGGTSTDTQYF.

V is TRBV9 and J is TRBJ2-7, with TRBD1 matching 12 bases. CDR3 length equals 14 residues. The V segment lost 4 bases and the J segment 7 bases; nucleotides outside the gene matches: 6. Germline CDR1 and CDR2: SGDLS and YYNGEE. CDR3 nucleotide sequence: TGTGCCAGCAGCACGGGACAGGGGGCGGGAGAGCAGTACTTC. This sequence encodes CASSTGQGAGEQYF. Filled out from reference TRBV9 and TRBJ2-7, the complete variable domain reads DSGVTQTPKHLITATGQRVTLRCSPRSGDLSVYWYQQSLDQGLQFLIQYYNGEERAKGNILERFSAQQFPDLHSELNLSSLELGDSALYFCASSTGQGAGEQYFGPGTRLTVT.

The V gene is TRBV19, the J gene TRBJ2-7, with TRBD2 matching 12 bases. This CDR3 contains 16 residues. V gave up 10 bases and J gave up 0 bases; unmatched junction bases: 10. Germline lookup yields CDR1 LNHDA and CDR2 SQIVND (reference sequence). The CDR3 coding sequence is TGTGCCACCAAGAGGACTAGCGGGGCGGACTCCTACGAGCAGTACTTC. It specifies CATKRTSGADSYEQYF. Combining the CDR3 with reference TRBV19 and TRBJ2-7 gives the whole variable domain DGGITQSPKYLFRKEGQNVTLSCEQNLNHDAMYWYRQDPGQGLRLIYYSQIVNDFQKGDIAEGYSVSREKKESFPLTVTSAQKNPTAFYLCATKRTSGADSYEQYFGPGTRLTVT.

The rearrangement joins TRBV28 to TRBJ2-3, with TRBD1 identical over 7 bases. CDR3 length: 14 amino acids. V shed 6 bases and J 1 base; nucleotides not matched to a gene: 4. CDR1 is MDHEN, CDR2 SYDVKM, per germline. The CDR3 nucleotides read TGTGCCAGCAGCCGAGGACAGGGCACAGATACGCAGTATTTT. It is translated as CASSRGQGTDTQYF.

The chain links TRBV9 to TRBJ2-3; perhaps TRBD1 as D (6 bases). V lost 6 bases and J lost 4, with 15 bases in between. This CDR3 has 14 amino acids. Germline assignment: CDR1 SGDLS and CDR2 YYNGEE. This CDR3 is CASIKGERSDTQYF. The CDR3 coding sequence is TGTGCCAGCATAAAGGGGGAGAGATCAGATACGCAGTATTTT.

This clone was detected only once. The rearrangement links TRBV10-3 to TRBJ2-7; D remains ambiguous. Trimming cost V 2 bases and J 6 bases, with 17 bases left between them. The CDR3 contains 15 residues. CDR1 and CDR2 (germline): ENHRY, SYGVKD. In DNA form, the CDR3 reads TGTGCCATCAGTGAGACCGAGTTCTCACCTTCCGAGCAGTACTTC. It is translated as CAISETEFSPSEQYF.

This chain links TRBV5-4 with TRBJ2-1; 8 nucleotides line up with TRBD1. CDR3 size: 14 residues. V was pared by 4 bases and J by 1 base, with 1 base of the junction left unmatched. CDR1 is SGHNT, CDR2 YYREEE, per germline (reference sequence). This CDR3 is CASSRDRSYNEQFF. In nucleotides, the CDR3 is TGTGCCAGCAGCCGGGACAGGTCCTACAATGAGCAGTTCTTC.

V gene TRBV7-9 combines with J gene TRBJ1-6, with TRBD1 matching 8 bases. Germline V gives CDR1 SEHNR, CDR2 FQNEAQ (reference sequence). The J segment lost 14 bases and the V segment lost 5 bases, leaving 8 bases of the junction unmatched. CDR3 length: 13 amino acids. The CDR3 loop is CASSPGTGTSLHF. DNA for the CDR3: TGTGCCAGCAGCCCGGGGACAGGTACATCCCTCCACTTT.

The CDR3 loop is CASSLAPGYPYGYTF. The CDR3 DNA sequence: TGTGCCAGCAGCTTAGCTCCAGGTTACCCCTATGGCTACACCTTC. The chain joins TRBV7-9 to TRBJ1-2, with no clear D. This CDR3 is 15 amino acids long. Trimming took 0 bases from V and 4 from J, leaving 12 bases between them. The V gene's germline CDR1 is SEHNR and CDR2 FQNEAQ (reference sequence).

V is TRBV28 and J is TRBJ1-4; no firm D call. The CDR3 runs to 14 residues. The ends were cut back, 3 bases at V and 7 bases at J, with 12 bases in the middle. In germline, CDR1 is MDHEN, CDR2 SYDVKM. The CDR3 sequence is CASSLSGWGEKLFF. Here the CDR3 DNA reads TGTGCCAGCAGTTTGAGCGGTTGGGGTGAAAAACTGTTTTTT.

In DNA form, the CDR3 reads TGTGCCAGCAGTTTCCCGGGGAGGGACGCTTTCTTT. Translating it yields CASSFPGRDAFF. This chain uses TRBV27 with TRBJ1-1, with D possibly being TRBD1 (5 bases). V lost 3 bases to trimming and J lost 11 bases, with 13 bases between them. Germline V gene sequence: CDR1 MNHEY, CDR2 SMNVEV (reference sequence). The CDR3 totals 12 residues.

The chain links TRBV5-4 to TRBJ1-1; 8 nucleotides match TRBD1. Per the germline V gene, CDR1 is SGHNT and CDR2 is YYREEE (reference sequence). V shed 4 bases and J 7 bases; nucleotides not matched to a gene: 9. The CDR3 is made up of 14 amino acids. Here the CDR3 reads CASSPGTGWNEAFF. CDR3 DNA: TGTGCCAGCAGCCCGGGGACAGGTTGGAATGAAGCTTTCTTT.

This rearrangement joins TRBV5-1 to TRBJ2-3; 8 bases match TRBD2. The germline gives CDR1 SGHRS, CDR2 YFSETQ. This CDR3 spans 17 amino acids. V lost 0 bases, J lost 1 base, and 7 bases stayed unmatched. The CDR3 protein is CASSLGLDGGGTDTQYF. In DNA, the CDR3 is TGCGCCAGCAGCTTGGGCCTCGACGGGGGGGGCACAGATACGCAGTATTTT.

The chain is built from TRBV28 and TRBJ2-7, with 7 bases fitting TRBD1. The ends lost 9 bases at V and 4 bases at J; junction bases unmatched: 12. The CDR3 has 14 residues. Germline V gene data show CDR1 as MDHEN and CDR2 as SYDVKM. CDR3 protein: CASYPGTAPYEQYF. CDR3 in DNA: TGTGCCAGTTACCCCGGGACAGCCCCTTACGAGCAGTACTTC.

This chain links TRBV28 with TRBJ2-7; D is uncertain. Trimming took off 6 bases at V and 3 bases at J, with 9 bases between the two ends. The CDR3 runs to 12 residues. Looked up from germline, CDR1 is MDHEN and CDR2 is SYDVKM. The CDR3 bases are TGTGCCAGCAGGGCCCAAATCTACGAGCAGTACTTC. It yields the protein CASRAQIYEQYF. Full variable domain (rest looked up from reference TRBV28 and TRBJ2-7): DVKVTQSSRYLVKRTGEKVFLECVQDMDHENMFWYRQDPGLGLRLIYFSYDVKMKEKGDIPEGYSVSREKKERFSLILESASTNQTSMYLCASRAQIYEQYFGPGTRLTVT.